These T cell receptor beta chains were read from a single sample in a study of cytomegalovirus exposure and HLA in healthy donors. Produced via immunoSEQ multiplex PCR; TCRdb's table is partial and in-frame only. The sample carries just over 150,000 clones, roughly 79% recorded once. Sequenced material: PBMCs. Receptors were obtained from a woman aged 45-59 years in good health and CMV-seropositive. The CDR3 runs from the conserved cysteine through the conserved F or W. A D gene is named only where the DNA matches it firmly. Size values are once, few and many counts, or a class for expanded clones, and some rows have none.

TRBJ1-5	TRBV28	-	TRBD1	TGTGCCAGCAGTCCGCAGACAGGGAGCAGGGATCAGCCCCAGCATTTT	CASSPQTGSRDQPQHF
TRBJ1-1	TRBV6-1	-	-	TGTGCCAGCAGTGGTTTATATAGCGGGGGGAACACTGAAGCTTTCTTT	CASSGLYSGGNTEAFF
TRBJ1-4	TRBV28	-	-	TGTGCCAGCAGGCCCCTCGGGGTACCTAATGAAAAACTGTTTTTT	CASRPLGVPNEKLFF
TRBJ1-1	TRBV2	-	-	TGTGCCAGCAGTTCTCAGGGGAGCTTGAACACTGAAGCTTTCTTT	CASSSQGSLNTEAFF
TRBJ2-3	TRBV2	once	TRBD2	TGTGCCAGCAGCCCCGGGACTAGCGTCCCAGATACGCAGTATTTT	CASSPGTSVPDTQYF
TRBJ2-1	TRBV6-1	-	-	TGTGCCACCCCGGGACTGACTTCCTACAATGAGCAGTTCTTC	CATPGLTSYNEQFF
TRBJ2-1	TRBV11-1	-	-	TGTGCCAGCAGCTCCCAGGAGCAGTTCTTC	CASSSQEQFF
TRBJ2-7	TRBV7-9	-	-	TGTGCCAGCAGCCCAGGGGGAGGATCGGGAGAGCAGTACTTC	CASSPGGGSGEQYF
TRBJ1-5	TRBV5-5	-	TRBD1	TGTGCCAGCAGCCTACAGGGGGGGGGCAATCAGCCCCAGCATTTT	CASSLQGGGNQPQHF
TRBJ1-2	TRBV4-1	-	TRBD1	TGCGCCAGCAGCCAAGCACAGGGGCTAAATGGCTACACCTTC	CASSQAQGLNGYTF
TRBJ2-1	TRBV7-6	-	TRBD2	TGTGCCAGCAGCCCCAAGACTAGCGGTTCCAATGAGCAGTTCTTC	CASSPKTSGSNEQFF
TRBJ2-7	TRBV7-2	-	-	TGTGCCACCAGAGGCCCTGGGGCAGTCAGGGAGCAGTACTTC	CATRGPGAVREQYF
TRBJ1-6	TRBV28	-	-	TGTGCCAGCAGTTTAGGGGGACATACTCATCTCCACTTT	CASSLGGHTHLHF
TRBJ2-7	TRBV27	-	TRBD2	TGTGCCAGCAGTTTCACTAGCGGGAGGGCTTTCGAGCAGTACTTC	CASSFTSGRAFEQYF
TRBJ2-7	TRBV7-6	-	-	TGTGCCAGCAGCCAAGGGGGGGGTGGAGGAGGGAAATCCTACGAGCAGTACTTC	CASSQGGGGGGKSYEQYF
TRBJ2-1	TRBV6-1	few	TRBD2	TGTGCCAGCAGTGTCCGGGGGGGAGACAATGAGCAGTTCTTC	CASSVRGGDNEQFF
TRBJ2-7	TRBV27	few	TRBD1	TGTGCCAGCAGTCCGGGGACAGGGGGCTACGAGCAGTACTTC	CASSPGTGGYEQYF
TRBJ2-7	TRBV6-6	-	TRBD2	TGTGCCAGCAGTATAACTAGCGGGAGGGCTCAAGAGCAGTACTTC	CASSITSGRAQEQYF
TRBJ1-2	TRBV5-6	-	TRBD1	TGTGCCAGCAGTCGCGCGGGACAGCGCTATGGCTACACCTTC	CASSRAGQRYGYTF
TRBJ2-1	TRBV7-2	-	-	TGTGCCAGCAGCTCCGGGACATTTTACAATGAGCAGTTCTTC	CASSSGTFYNEQFF
TRBJ1-2	TRBV7-2	-	-	TGTGCCAGCAGCTTACGGGGTCCGGATGGCTACACCTTC	CASSLRGPDGYTF
TRBJ1-4	TRBV7-9	-	-	TGTGCCAGCAGCTTTTATGGCGGGAATGAAAAACTGTTTTTT	CASSFYGGNEKLFF
TRBJ2-1	TRBV7-2	-	TRBD1	TGTGCCAGCAGCCAACAACAGGGGGCGAAGTTCTTC	CASSQQQGAKFF
TRBJ2-7	TRBV19	few	TRBD1	TGTGCCAGTAGTATAGATCCGGACAGGAAGTACTTC	CASSIDPDRKYF
TRBJ1-1	TRBV2	few	TRBD1	TGTGCCAGCACTCAGGGGGCAAACACTGAAGCTTTCTTT	CASTQGANTEAFF
TRBJ2-7	TRBV28	-	-	TGTGCCAGCAGTTCAACAGCAACCTACGAGCAGTACTTC	CASSSTATYEQYF
TRBJ2-3	TRBV4-2	-	TRBD2	TGTGCCAGCAGCCCGCGGGAGGGGCGGGGAGGCACAGATACGCAGTATTTT	CASSPREGRGGTDTQYF
TRBJ2-1	TRBV10-2	few	-	TGCGCCAGCAGTGAGGTGAACCCGGACAATGAGCAGTTCTTC	CASSEVNPDNEQFF
TRBJ1-3	TRBV5-4	-	TRBD1	TGTGCCAGCAGCAGCGACAGGGGGCTTGGAAACACCATATATTTT	CASSSDRGLGNTIYF
TRBJ1-1	TRBV6-1	-	-	TGTGCCAGCAGAGAACAGGCTAAGAACACTGAAGCTTTCTTT	CASREQAKNTEAFF
TRBJ1-5	TRBV15	-	-	TGTGCCACCAGCAGAGATGGCAGGTCAAATCAGCCCCAGCATTTT	CATSRDGRSNQPQHF
TRBJ2-1	TRBV7-2	-	TRBD2	TGTGCCAGCAGCCCAAGGGTAGCGGGAGGGAAAGAGCAGTTCTTC	CASSPRVAGGKEQFF
TRBJ2-7	TRBV2	-	-	TGTGCCAGCGGTCCCCTACGGGAGCAGTACTTC	CASGPLREQYF
TRBJ2-5	TRBV7-8	-	TRBD2	TGTGCCAGCAGCTATTTAGCGGGAAGAAAAGAGACCCAGTACTTC	CASSYLAGRKETQYF
TRBJ2-1	TRBV6-6	-	TRBD2	TGTGCCAGCAGCCCTGGTCGCGGGAGGGAGATGTTCTTC	CASSPGRGREMFF
TRBJ1-6	TRBV5-1	-	TRBD1	TGCGCCAGCAGCTGGGACAGGGGGAGTTCACCCCTCCACTTT	CASSWDRGSSPLHF
TRBJ1-5	TRBV6-6	-	-	TGTGCCATTCACGGACAGATCAATCAGCCCCAGCATTTT	CAIHGQINQPQHF
TRBJ1-5	TRBV5-6	-	TRBD1	TGTGCCAGCAGCCTGGGGACAGGGGGCGGACAGCCCCAGCATTTT	CASSLGTGGGQPQHF
TRBJ1-2	TRBV10-3	-	-	TGTGCCATCAGTGAGTCACGCGGACTGGAATCCGGCGGGGGCTACACCTTC	CAISESRGLESGGGYTF
TRBJ2-1	TRBV29-1	-	-	TGCAGCTTAAGATCCGGCGACTCGACGTTCTTC	CSLRSGDSTFF
TRBJ1-3	TRBV5-4	-	TRBD1	TGTGCCAGCAGCCATGGGACAGGGGGTAGAAACACCATATATTTT	CASSHGTGGRNTIYF
TRBJ2-2	TRBV11-2	-	TRBD1	TGTGCCAGCAGACGCAGGGACAGGGTCACCGGGGAGCTGTTTTTT	CASRRRDRVTGELFF
TRBJ2-7	TRBV13	-	TRBD2	TGTGCCAGCAGCAAAACTAGCGGAGACTCCTACGAGCAGTACTTC	CASSKTSGDSYEQYF
TRBJ1-1	TRBV4-1	few	TRBD1	TGCGCCAGCAGCCCGACAGGGGGGCGAAACACTGAAGCTTTCTTT	CASSPTGGRNTEAFF
TRBJ1-1	TRBV18	-	TRBD1	TGTGCCAGCTCACCATCGGGGACAGGGGTCACTGAAGCTTTCTTT	CASSPSGTGVTEAFF
TRBJ2-7	TRBV6-5	once	-	TGTGCCAGCAGCCCGGGGATCCCGAGCTCCTACGAGCAGTACTTC	CASSPGIPSSYEQYF
TRBJ1-1	TRBV28	-	TRBD1	TGTGCCAGCAGTCGACAGGGCACTGAAGCTTTCTTT	CASSRQGTEAFF
TRBJ1-4	TRBV7-8	-	-	TGTGCCAGCAGCTTATCTCCCCCGGGGGTTAATGAAAAACTGTTTTTT	CASSLSPPGVNEKLFF
TRBJ1-1	TRBV5-1	few	-	TGCGCCAGCATGTTATCCAGTCATGACACTGAAGCTTTCTTT	CASMLSSHDTEAFF
TRBJ2-5	TRBV5-1	-	TRBD1	TGCGCCAGCAGCTTGGGGACAGGGGCTTTGGAAGAGACCCAGTACTTC	CASSLGTGALEETQYF
TRBJ1-1	TRBV10-3	-	-	TGTGCCATCAGTGACAAGAACACTGAAGCTTTCTTT	CAISDKNTEAFF
TRBJ1-2	TRBV5-5	few	-	TGTGCCAGCATGCGGTCGGACAGCGCTTCTGGCTACACCTTC	CASMRSDSASGYTF
TRBJ2-5	TRBV9	-	-	TGTGCCAGCAGCGTAGGTCAGGGCGGAAAAGAGACCCAGTACTTC	CASSVGQGGKETQYF
TRBJ2-7	TRBV28	-	-	TGTGCCAGCAGCCAAGGGGGATTAACAGGGTTTTACTCCTACGAGCAGTACTTC	CASSQGGLTGFYSYEQYF